A single sample gave rise to the 32 T cell receptor beta chains below, sequenced in a study of T cell responses to AZD1222 COVID-19 vaccine. Some clones are missing from TCRdb's copy, which holds only in-frame ones; the method was immunoSEQ multiplex PCR. The sample contains about 180,000 clones, about 93% of which appear only once. This specimen was peripheral blood, taken 28 days after the second dose of the MenACWY control vaccine. The origin of the receptors is an adult who received the MenACWY meningococcal vaccine as a control.

This rearrangement joins TRBV6-5 to TRBJ1-5; D might be TRBD1 (5 bases). Between the trimmed V and J ends, which lost 10 bases and 1 base, there was a span of 14 bases. CDR1 and CDR2 (germline): MNHEY, SVGAGI. The CDR3 is 14 amino acids. CDR3 in amino acids: CATGAQGSNQPQHF. The CDR3 DNA reads as TGTGCCACCGGCGCTCAGGGAAGCAATCAGCCCCAGCATTTT.

The rearrangement joins TRBV6-2 or TRBV6-3 to TRBJ1-5; 12 positions match TRBD1. The CDR3 is made up of 15 amino acids. The junction had 5 bases not matched to a gene; V was cut back by 5 bases and J by 6 bases. The germline gives CDR1 MNHEY, CDR2 SVGEGT. DNA of the CDR3: TGTGCCAGCAGTACGGGACAGGGGGCATTTCAGCCCCAGCATTTT. It specifies CASSTGQGAFQPQHF.

The chain employs TRBV18 and TRBJ1-2, with D unresolved. CDR3 size: 15 residues. The ends were cut back, 1 base at V and 0 bases at J, with 9 bases in the middle. The V gene's germline CDR1 is KGHSH and CDR2 LQKENI. CDR3 DNA: TGTGCCAGCTCACCACTCGAGACCACTAACTATGGCTACACCTTC. This gives the protein CASSPLETTNYGYTF.

The chain links TRBV18 to TRBJ1-5, with D perhaps TRBD1 (5 bases). V was cut by 3 bases and J by 0 bases, with 15 bases left in between. Germline V gives CDR1 KGHSH, CDR2 LQKENI. CDR3 length equals 17 residues. The CDR3 DNA reads as TGTGCCAGCTCACCGCTTGGCAGGGCTAATAGCAATCAGCCCCAGCATTTT. It encodes CASSPLGRANSNQPQHF.

This clone has only a few counts. The V gene is TRBV4-3, the J gene TRBJ1-2; D not resolved. Per germline, CDR1 LGHNA and CDR2 YSLEER. The CDR3 sequence is 16 residues long. The V end lost 0 bases, the J end lost 0 bases, and 11 bases lay between the germline ends. In nucleotides, the CDR3 is TGCGCCAGCAGCCAAGATCTCGGCCGAACTAACTATGGCTACACCTTC. The encoded protein is CASSQDLGRTNYGYTF.

V usage is TRBV29-1 and J usage is TRBJ1-5; no clear D gene. CDR3 length: 14 residues. Germline V lookup: CDR1 SQVTM, CDR2 ANQGSEA. The germline V and J ends were trimmed by 6 bases and 0 bases, with 12 bases remaining between them. CDR3 sequence (DNA): TGCAGCGTCGCAGACGGAATTAGCAATCAGCCCCAGCATTTT. Amino acid sequence: CSVADGISNQPQHF.

The CDR3 spells CASVPAGGTYEQYF. CDR3 in DNA: TGTGCCAGCGTACCTGCGGGTGGTACCTACGAGCAGTACTTC. The chain couples TRBV25-1 to TRBJ2-7, with D possibly being TRBD2 (5 bases). Germline V gene sequence: CDR1 MGHDK, CDR2 SYGVNS. The CDR3 sequence is 14 residues long. Trimming pared 8 bases from V and 2 bases from J, leaving 16 bases between.

The table lists this clone with a count of one. The chain employs TRBV11-2 and TRBJ2-5; 7 bases map to TRBD1. There are 13 residues in the CDR3. Trimming cost V 5 bases and J 5 bases; bases outside gene matches: 5. Germline V gene lookup returns CDR1 SGHAT and CDR2 FQNNGV. The CDR3: CASSPTGVETQYF. The CDR3 DNA follows: TGTGCCAGCAGCCCTACAGGGGTGGAGACCCAGTACTTC. Full variable domain (remainder filled in from reference TRBV11-2 and TRBJ2-5): EAGVAQSPRYKIIEKRQSVAFWCNPISGHATLYWYQQILGQGPKLLIQFQNNGVVDDSQLPKDRFSAERLKGVDSTLKIQPAKLEDSAVYLCASSPTGVETQYFGPGTRLLVL.

A few counts support this clone. The chain links TRBV7-9 to TRBJ2-3; D perhaps matches TRBD2 (5 bases). V lost 1 base, J lost 4 bases, and 6 bases lay in between. This CDR3 spans 13 amino acids. CDR1 and CDR2 from the germline V gene are SEHNR and FQNEAQ (reference sequence). The CDR3 is CASSLVGADTQYF. The CDR3 nucleotides read TGTGCCAGCAGCTTAGTGGGAGCAGATACGCAGTATTTT.

V and J are TRBV28 and TRBJ1-2; no clear D. The V and J ends lost 5 bases and 8 bases respectively, with 12 bases between them. Germline values: CDR1 MDHEN, CDR2 SYDVKM. This CDR3 region has 12 residues. The CDR3 DNA follows: TGTGCCAGCAGTCCCATGATTACCGGCTACACCTTC. Its translation: CASSPMITGYTF.

V usage is TRBV10-2 and J usage is TRBJ2-2; 8 nucleotides match TRBD2. After removal of 6 bases from V and 0 bases from J, the junction contained 3 bases not matched to a gene. The CDR3 contains 15 residues. Germline values: CDR1 WSHSY, CDR2 SAAADI. The CDR3 nucleotides read TGCGCCAGCAGGGGAGCGGGGGCGAACACCGGGGAGCTGTTTTTT. It translates to CASRGAGANTGELFF.

The rearrangement joins TRBV6-6 to TRBJ2-1, with 13 bases identical to TRBD2. There are 17 residues in the CDR3. V lost 5 bases to trimming and J lost 0 bases; unmatched junction nucleotides: 4. Germline V CDR1 and CDR2: MNHNY, SVGAGI (reference sequence). The CDR3 sequence: CASSPRLAGGSYNEQFF. In DNA, the CDR3 is TGTGCCAGCAGTCCTAGACTAGCGGGGGGCTCCTACAATGAGCAGTTCTTC.

The chain has TRBV5-6 and TRBJ2-5, with D unresolved. CDR1 and CDR2 from the germline V gene are SGHDT and YYEEEE. CDR3 size: 12 residues. Trimming took off 4 bases at V and 7 bases at J, with 11 bases between the two ends. DNA of the CDR3: TGTGCCAGCAGCCCCCGAGCTACGACCCAGTACTTC. Translation gives CASSPRATTQYF.

This sequence joins TRBV29-1 and TRBJ2-1; 11 nucleotides agree with TRBD1. Germline CDR1 SQVTM, CDR2 ANQGSEA. V dropped 7 bases and J dropped 6; count of bases not matched to a gene: 5. The CDR3 sequence is 13 residues long. CDR3 region: CSGGQGDVNEQFF. Here the CDR3 DNA reads TGCAGCGGGGGACAGGGGGATGTCAATGAGCAGTTCTTC.

The chain recombines TRBV7-9 with TRBJ2-1, with 11 positions matching TRBD1. From germline, CDR1 is SEHNR and CDR2 FQNEAQ (reference sequence). V lost 6 bases and J lost 9; bases outside the gene matches: 10. CDR3 length: 15 amino acids. The CDR3 bases are TGTGCCAGCAGTCCCGGGACAGGGGGAGAGAGTGAGCAGTTCTTC. Its protein is CASSPGTGGESEQFF.

This chain joins TRBV9 and TRBJ2-1; unclear D gene. This CDR3 has 13 amino acids. Germline-derived CDR1 and CDR2 are SGDLS and YYNGEE. Deletions cut 4 bases from V and 8 bases from J, with 13 bases between. The CDR3 bases are TGTGCCAGCAGCTCTTGGACCCGCGATGAGCAGTTCTTC. Amino acids: CASSSWTRDEQFF.

The chain couples TRBV7-9 to TRBJ1-6; 7 positions match TRBD1. This CDR3 is 14 amino acids long. Germline V gene lookup returns CDR1 SEHNR and CDR2 FQNEAQ (reference sequence). V was clipped by 6 bases and J by 7 bases; unmatched bases: 6. The CDR3 nucleotides are TGTGCCAGCAGTCAGGACAGGTGGAATTCACCCCTCCACTTT. Protein sequence: CASSQDRWNSPLHF. Combining the CDR3 with reference TRBV7-9 and TRBJ1-6 gives the whole variable domain DTGVSQNPRHKITKRGQNVTFRCDPISEHNRLYWYRQTLGQGPEFLTYFQNEAQLEKSRLLSDRFSAERPKGSFSTLEIQRTEQGDSAMYLCASSQDRWNSPLHFGNGTRLTVT.

Only one count was recorded for this clone. The rearrangement uses TRBV2 and TRBJ1-5; no clear D. With 6 bases removed from V and 11 bases from J, the gap between germline ends came to 11 bases. The CDR3 spans 11 residues. The germline V gene encodes CDR1 SNHLY and CDR2 FYNNEI. As DNA, the CDR3 is TGTGCCAGCAGCCGAACGTTGGCCCAGCATTTT. As protein: CASSRTLAQHF.

A few counts support this clone. The chain combines TRBV19 with TRBJ1-1; no clear D gene. Trimming took off 2 bases at V and 1 base at J, with 11 bases between the two ends. Germline V gene sequence: CDR1 LNHDA, CDR2 SQIVND (reference sequence). The CDR3 length is 15 residues. DNA of the CDR3: TGTGCCAGTAGTATATTGGCTCCTCCGAACACTGAAGCTTTCTTT. Its translation is CASSILAPPNTEAFF.

The chain carries TRBV19 and TRBJ1-2, with 7 nucleotides matching TRBD1. The CDR3 has 16 amino acids. Trimming cost V 2 bases and J 6 bases; bases outside gene matches: 12. Germline V lookup: CDR1 LNHDA, CDR2 SQIVND (reference sequence). For the CDR3, the DNA is TGTGCCAGTAGTATACTCCGGGACAGAGGCAGGGATGGCTACACCTTC. Protein sequence: CASSILRDRGRDGYTF.

The V gene is TRBV4-3, the J gene TRBJ1-2; 9 bases agree with TRBD1. V shed 4 bases and J 2 bases; nucleotides not matched to a gene: 2. The CDR3 contains 14 residues. CDR1 LGHNA and CDR2 YSLEER come from the germline V gene. CDR3 residues: CASSLGTGNYGYTF. CDR3 sequence (DNA): TGCGCCAGCAGCCTAGGGACAGGGAACTATGGCTACACCTTC.

V is TRBV27 and J is TRBJ2-7; a weak D match, TRBD1 (6 bases). Germline CDR1 is MNHEY and CDR2 is SMNVEV (reference sequence). This CDR3 contains 15 residues. Trimming took 4 bases from V and 4 from J, leaving 17 bases between them. The CDR3 loop reads CASSWKPEGVYEQYF. The DNA for the CDR3 is TGTGCCAGCAGTTGGAAGCCAGAGGGGGTTTACGAGCAGTACTTC.

The V and J genes are TRBV7-9 and TRBJ1-3, with 12 bases aligning to TRBD1. From germline, CDR1 is SEHNR and CDR2 FQNEAQ (reference sequence). V was pared by 5 bases and J by 4 bases, with 3 bases of the junction left unmatched. The CDR3 has 15 residues. The CDR3 reads CASSGTGGEGNTIYF. The CDR3 DNA follows: TGTGCCAGCAGCGGGACAGGGGGCGAAGGAAACACCATATATTTT.

The genes are TRBV5-8 and TRBJ1-1; D is unresolved. V lost 4 bases to trimming and J lost 1 base, with 14 bases between them. The CDR3 length is 15 residues. Germline CDR1 reads SGHTS; CDR2 reads YDEGEE. This CDR3 reads CASSHSWRGNTEAFF. The CDR3 DNA sequence: TGTGCCAGCAGCCACTCTTGGCGGGGGAACACTGAAGCTTTCTTT.

V gene TRBV13 combines with J gene TRBJ1-3; D remains unclear. The CDR3 consists of 14 residues. Trimming removed 4 bases at V and 1 base at J, with 8 bases between. The V gene's germline CDR1 is PRHDT and CDR2 FYEKMQ (reference sequence). In DNA form, the CDR3 reads TGTGCCAGCAGCTCTCGCGCGTCTGGAAACACCATATATTTT. Residues: CASSSRASGNTIYF.

V and J are TRBV2 and TRBJ1-1; D gene ambiguous. This CDR3 region has 11 residues. CDR1 is SNHLY and CDR2 is FYNNEI in the germline V gene. Deletions cut 6 bases from V and 8 bases from J, with 10 bases between. This CDR3 is CASSVSREAFF. The CDR3 nucleotides are TGTGCCAGCAGCGTAAGCAGAGAAGCTTTCTTT.

For the CDR3, the DNA is TGCGCCAGCAGCCAAGATTGGACAGGGAGGAATTCACCCCTCCACTTT. It codes for CASSQDWTGRNSPLHF. The V gene is TRBV4-1, the J gene TRBJ1-6; 8 positions agree with TRBD1. Per the germline V gene, CDR1 is MGHRA and CDR2 is YSYEKL. V lost 0 bases to trimming and J lost 7 bases; unmatched junction nucleotides: 5. CDR3 length: 16 amino acids.

The chain uses TRBV5-4 and TRBJ1-1, with D possibly being TRBD1 (6 bases). The germline V gene has CDR1 SGHNT and CDR2 YYREEE (reference sequence). Trimming stripped 0 bases from V and 3 bases from J, with 12 bases between. The CDR3 runs to 15 residues. CDR3 region: CASSLDQGRDTEAFF. The CDR3 nucleotides are TGTGCCAGCAGCTTGGATCAGGGGAGGGACACTGAAGCTTTCTTT.

This chain uses TRBV10-1 with TRBJ1-2; a weak D match, TRBD1 (5 bases). V lost 3 bases to trimming and J lost 7 bases, with 15 bases between them. Germline V gene lookup returns CDR1 WNHNN and CDR2 SYGVQD (reference sequence). This CDR3 comprises 14 residues. The CDR3 loop reads CASSDTGVRFGYTF. CDR3 coding DNA: TGCGCCAGCAGTGATACAGGAGTCCGGTTTGGCTACACCTTC.

The CDR3 DNA reads TGTGCCAGCAGTAGGGACAGCTCCTACGAGCAGTACTTC. Translated, it gives CASSRDSSYEQYF. J is TRBJ2-7 and V is TRBV2; TRBD1 matches at 7 bases. The CDR3 length is 13 residues. The J segment lost 0 bases and the V segment lost 5 bases, leaving 1 base of the junction unmatched. Per germline, CDR1 SNHLY and CDR2 FYNNEI. The variable domain in full, with the rest retrieved from reference TRBV2 and TRBJ2-7, is EPEVTQTPSHQVTQMGQEVILRCVPISNHLYFYWYRQILGQKVEFLVSFYNNEISEKSEIFDDQFSVERPDGSNFTLKIRSTKLEDSAMYFCASSRDSSYEQYFGPGTRLTVT.

The rearrangement joins TRBV11-2 to TRBJ1-6, with 7 bases fitting TRBD1. The trim removed 1 base at V and 4 bases at J, leaving 10 bases unmatched. The CDR3 has 18 amino acids. Germline loops: CDR1 SGHAT, CDR2 FQNNGV. The CDR3 DNA reads TGTGCCAGCAGCTTAGGATCGTCGGCGGGACAGTATAATTCACCCCTCCACTTT. Its protein is CASSLGSSAGQYNSPLHF.

The table lists this clone with a count of one. The chain uses TRBV19 and TRBJ1-4; 7 bases align to TRBD1. The CDR3 loop spans 14 amino acids. Trimming took 6 bases from V and 6 from J; bases not matched to a gene: 7. Germline V gene data show CDR1 as LNHDA and CDR2 as SQIVND (reference sequence). Here the CDR3 reads CASRDRPSDEKLFF. Here the CDR3 DNA reads TGTGCCAGTAGGGACAGGCCGTCAGATGAAAAACTGTTTTTT.